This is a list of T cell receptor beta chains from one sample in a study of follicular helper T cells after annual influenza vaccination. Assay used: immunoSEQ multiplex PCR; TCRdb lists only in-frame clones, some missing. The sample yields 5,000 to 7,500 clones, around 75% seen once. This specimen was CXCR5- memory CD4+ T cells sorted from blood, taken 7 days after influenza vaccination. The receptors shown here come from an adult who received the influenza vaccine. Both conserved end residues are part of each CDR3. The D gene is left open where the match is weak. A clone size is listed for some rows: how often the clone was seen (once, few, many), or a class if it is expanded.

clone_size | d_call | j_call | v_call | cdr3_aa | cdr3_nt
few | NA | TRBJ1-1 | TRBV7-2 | CASSLVEGTEAFF | TGTGCCAGCAGCTTAGTGGAGGGCACTGAAGCTTTCTTT
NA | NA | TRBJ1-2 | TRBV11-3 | CASSLVMGRNNYGYTF | TGTGCCAGCAGCTTAGTCATGGGGCGGAATAACTATGGCTACACCTTC
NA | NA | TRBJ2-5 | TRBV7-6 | CASSTRQGVETQYF | TGTGCCAGCAGCACCAGGCAGGGAGTAGAGACCCAGTACTTC
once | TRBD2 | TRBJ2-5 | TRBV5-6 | CASSLEDGGAETQYF | TGTGCCAGCAGCTTGGAAGACGGGGGGGCAGAGACCCAGTACTTC
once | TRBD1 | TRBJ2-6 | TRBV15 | CATSRDLGQALSGANVLTF | TGTGCCACCAGCAGAGATTTAGGACAGGCGCTCTCTGGGGCCAACGTCCTGACTTTC
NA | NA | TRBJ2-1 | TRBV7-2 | CASTRPVSNEQFF | TGTGCCAGCACCCGACCGGTGAGCAATGAGCAGTTCTTC
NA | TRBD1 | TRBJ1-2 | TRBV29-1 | CSVEKTGGGDYGYTF | TGCAGCGTTGAAAAAACAGGGGGTGGGGACTATGGCTACACCTTC
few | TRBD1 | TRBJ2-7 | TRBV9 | CASSSGQGLGYEQYF | TGTGCCAGCAGTTCGGGACAGGGCTTGGGTTACGAGCAGTACTTC
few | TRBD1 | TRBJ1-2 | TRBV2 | CASKMTGNGYTF | TGTGCCAGCAAAATGACAGGGAATGGCTACACCTTC
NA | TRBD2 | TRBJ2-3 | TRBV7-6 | CASSLGASGGSTDTQYF | TGTGCCAGCAGCTTAGGGGCTAGCGGGGGAAGCACAGATACGCAGTATTTT
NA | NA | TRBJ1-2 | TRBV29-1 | CSVEDTKSRGRRGGYTF | TGCAGCGTTGAAGATACAAAGAGCAGGGGACGAAGAGGCGGCTACACCTTC
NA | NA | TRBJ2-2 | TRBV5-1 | CASSLAGGTGELFF | TGCGCCAGCAGCCTCGCCGGGGGAACCGGGGAGCTGTTTTTT
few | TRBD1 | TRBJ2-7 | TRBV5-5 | CASNNPGTGDYEQYF | TGTGCCAGTAATAATCCCGGGACAGGGGATTACGAGCAGTACTTC